A selection of T cell receptor beta chains follows, all from one sample in a study of T cell changes during pregnancy in multiple sclerosis. Here immunoSEQ multiplex PCR was the method, and the copy in TCRdb shows in-frame clones only, minus some. The sample yields 33,000 or so clones, about nine tenths seen once. The sample consisted of CD8+ T cells from peripheral blood mononuclear cells, taken in the second trimester of pregnancy. These receptors came from a female donor in good health, enrolled as a control in a pregnancy study. The CDR3 runs from the conserved cysteine through the conserved F or W. A D gene is named only where the DNA matches it firmly. Expanded clones are given a class, and other clones once, few, many or no size at all.

d_gene: TRBD1
v_gene: TRBV27
abundance: -
j_gene: TRBJ2-5
CDR3nt: TGTGCCAGCAGTGGGGCAGGGACAGGGGAGACCCAGTACTTC
CDR3aa: CASSGAGTGETQYF

d_gene: TRBD1
v_gene: TRBV28
abundance: few
j_gene: TRBJ1-1
CDR3nt: TGTGCCAGCAGTATTCAGGGGGCTACTGAAGCTTTCTTT
CDR3aa: CASSIQGATEAFF

d_gene: TRBD2
v_gene: TRBV5-1
abundance: -
j_gene: TRBJ2-7
CDR3nt: TGCGCCAGCAGCTTAGGCCGGACTAGCGGAACCTACGAGCAGTACTTC
CDR3aa: CASSLGRTSGTYEQYF

d_gene: -
v_gene: TRBV27
abundance: -
j_gene: TRBJ2-3
CDR3nt: TGTGCCAGCAGTTTCATCCTCGGGGACTCCTTGACCACAGATACGCAGTATTTT
CDR3aa: CASSFILGDSLTTDTQYF

d_gene: TRBD1
v_gene: TRBV5-6
abundance: -
j_gene: TRBJ2-5
CDR3nt: TGTGCCAGCAGCCCCCCGACAGGGGTCCAACAAGAGACCCAGTACTTC
CDR3aa: CASSPPTGVQQETQYF

d_gene: -
v_gene: TRBV11-2
abundance: -
j_gene: TRBJ2-6
CDR3nt: TGTGCCAGCATAAGCTGGAGGGTCTCTGGGGCCAACGTCCTGACTTTC
CDR3aa: CASISWRVSGANVLTF

d_gene: -
v_gene: TRBV7-9
abundance: -
j_gene: TRBJ1-4
CDR3nt: TGTGCCAGCAGCTCGAGAGGCGTGCAACTGTTTTTT
CDR3aa: CASSSRGVQLFF

d_gene: -
v_gene: TRBV27
abundance: -
j_gene: TRBJ1-2
CDR3nt: TGTGCCAGCAGTTCAGGTTATTCAGGGTATGGCTACACCTTC
CDR3aa: CASSSGYSGYGYTF

d_gene: TRBD2
v_gene: TRBV25-1
abundance: -
j_gene: TRBJ2-1
CDR3nt: TGTGCCAGCAGTGAGCTAGCGGGGAATGAGCAGTTCTTC
CDR3aa: CASSELAGNEQFF

d_gene: -
v_gene: TRBV19
abundance: -
j_gene: TRBJ1-5
CDR3nt: TGTGCCAGTAGTATAGTCCCCTATCAGCCCCAGCATTTT
CDR3aa: CASSIVPYQPQHF

d_gene: -
v_gene: TRBV4-3
abundance: -
j_gene: TRBJ2-5
CDR3nt: TGCGCCAGCAGCCAAGATTGGGGGGTGAAGACCCAGTACTTC
CDR3aa: CASSQDWGVKTQYF

d_gene: -
v_gene: TRBV14
abundance: -
j_gene: TRBJ1-4
CDR3nt: TGTGCCAGCAGCCAAGATTATCGGGGGGCAACTAATGAAAAACTGTTTTTT
CDR3aa: CASSQDYRGATNEKLFF

d_gene: TRBD1
v_gene: TRBV14
abundance: -
j_gene: TRBJ1-2
CDR3nt: TGTGCCACCGAAGACAGGGGGGCGGATATCTATGGCTACACCTTC
CDR3aa: CATEDRGADIYGYTF

d_gene: -
v_gene: TRBV6-5
abundance: -
j_gene: TRBJ1-2
CDR3nt: TGTGCCAGCACTTACTCCAGGGGCTATGGCTACACCTTC
CDR3aa: CASTYSRGYGYTF

d_gene: -
v_gene: TRBV27
abundance: -
j_gene: TRBJ1-2
CDR3nt: TGTGCCACTTTGACAGGAGATTATGGCTACACCTTC
CDR3aa: CATLTGDYGYTF

d_gene: -
v_gene: TRBV15
abundance: -
j_gene: TRBJ2-7
CDR3nt: TGTGCCACCAGCAGAGGTGTGGGAGGCGAGCAGTACTTC
CDR3aa: CATSRGVGGEQYF

d_gene: TRBD1
v_gene: TRBV10-3
abundance: -
j_gene: TRBJ1-1
CDR3nt: TGTGCCATCAGTGGGGGACAGGGAAATACTGAAGCTTTCTTT
CDR3aa: CAISGGQGNTEAFF

d_gene: -
v_gene: TRBV19
abundance: -
j_gene: TRBJ1-1
CDR3nt: TGTGCCAGTAGTATCTCCGAGGGCGGCACTGAAGCTTTCTTT
CDR3aa: CASSISEGGTEAFF